This T cell receptor (beta chain) was recorded in a study of shared clonotypes between healthy human individuals. Study overall: Samples came from a couple of female and a few male donors aged 18 to 49. A donor's plate count was three for CD4 naive and three for CD4 memory; CD8 naive had two and CD8 memory one.

Germline CDR1 SQVTM, CDR2 ANQGSEA. J lost 6 bases, V lost 7 bases, and 7 bases had no gene match. The CDR3 totals 12 residues. CD45RO-negative, CCR7-selected cells formed the naive CD8 fraction, which excluded terminally differentiated effector memory CD45RA+ cells. In the sorted-subset replicate PCRs, roughly 210 ng DNA, 25,000 to 35,000 T cell genomes, was used. The protocol was immunoSEQ multiplex PCR, while the TCRdb copy is restricted to in-frame clones and leaves out a portion. The sample records under 600,000 clones, 95% to 98% being singletons. The chain joins TRBV29-1 to TRBJ1-1, with 8 bases that match TRBD1. Sequencing was done on a sample of naive CD8+ T cells sorted from blood. The TCR sequence derives from a man aged 25 to 40 in good health. This CDR3 reads CSALGQGAEAFF. CDR3 DNA: TGCAGCGCTTTAGGACAGGGCGCTGAAGCTTTCTTT.